The sequence of this T cell receptor (beta chain) was determined in a study of prognosis after radiotherapy for stage I lung cancer. A note on this clonotype: At one boundary the junction diverges from the germline segment, which might be a read error.

This CDR3 comprises 14 residues. CDR1 is SGHRS, CDR2 YFSETQ, per germline. Amplification of TCR beta CDR3 from genomic DNA used two-round multiplex PCR. The first round of PCR was done with primers that matched each TRBV and TRBJ gene. TCRdb reprocessed the multiplex PCR reads with MiXCR, giving one entry per CDR3 protein. The table lists around 59,000 distinct CDR3 sequences, about 30% of them singletons. The clonotype was recovered from a donor aged 50 or older with non-small cell lung cancer. The sequencing used PBMCs, collected before or after stereotactic body radiation therapy (not recorded which). The chain carries TRBV5-1 and TRBJ1-1; D may be TRBD1 (5 bases). CDR3 nucleotides: TGCGCCAGCAGCTTGTACGGGGGAAACACTGAAGCCTTCTTT. Protein: CASSLYGGNTEAFF. Variable domain in full (rest from reference TRBV5-1 and TRBJ1-1): KAGVTQTPRYLIKTRGQQVTLSCSPISGHRSVSWYQQTPGQGLQFLFEYFSETQRNKGNFPGRFSGRQFSNSRSEMNVSTLELGDSALYLCASSLYGGNTEAFFGQGTRLTVV.